The rows below give T cell receptor beta chains drawn from one sample of a study of regulatory dendritic cells for organ transplantation. Generated by immunoSEQ multiplex PCR, the TCRdb table keeps only in-frame clones and is missing some. Counted here are some 19,000 clones, 74% occurring once; the ten biggest clones make up less than 0.95%. Sample: memory CD4+ T cells from blood. The source of these receptors is a human donor in good health. The CDR3 runs from the conserved cysteine through the conserved F or W. A D gene is named only where the DNA matches it firmly. Clone size is given for some rows only: seen once, a few or many times, or a class if the clone is expanded.

cdr3_aa: CASRPSDRGRDYGYTF
cdr3_nt: TGTGCCAGCAGGCCCAGCGACAGGGGGCGCGACTATGGCTACACCTTC
v_call: TRBV7-2
clone_size: -
j_call: TRBJ1-2
cdr3_length: 16
d_call: TRBD1

cdr3_aa: CASSEARQSYEQYF
cdr3_nt: TGTGCCAGCAGTGAAGCGCGACAGTCCTACGAGCAGTACTTC
v_call: TRBV2
clone_size: -
j_call: TRBJ2-7
cdr3_length: 14
d_call: -

cdr3_aa: CASSHSGHNTDTQYF
cdr3_nt: TGTGCCAGCAGCCACTCGGGACACAACACAGATACGCAGTATTTT
v_call: TRBV6-6
clone_size: -
j_call: TRBJ2-3
cdr3_length: 15
d_call: -

cdr3_aa: CASSLVGSGLTDTQYF
cdr3_nt: TGCGCCAGCAGCTTGGTCGGTAGCGGACTCACAGATACGCAGTATTTT
v_call: TRBV5-1
clone_size: -
j_call: TRBJ2-3
cdr3_length: 16
d_call: -

cdr3_aa: CASSTTRDRGNQPQHF
cdr3_nt: TGTGCCAGTAGTACAACCCGGGACAGGGGGAATCAGCCCCAGCATTTT
v_call: TRBV19
clone_size: -
j_call: TRBJ1-5
cdr3_length: 16
d_call: TRBD1

cdr3_aa: CASSYGQGVANYGYTF
cdr3_nt: TGCGCCAGCAGCTACGGACAGGGGGTAGCTAACTATGGCTACACCTTC
v_call: TRBV5-1
clone_size: few
j_call: TRBJ1-2
cdr3_length: 16
d_call: TRBD1

cdr3_aa: CASSQDVGRNTGELFF
cdr3_nt: TGCGCCAGCAGCCAAGATGTCGGGAGGAACACCGGGGAGCTGTTTTTT
v_call: TRBV4-1
clone_size: few
j_call: TRBJ2-2
cdr3_length: 16
d_call: -

cdr3_aa: CASSLDGTGGYGYTF
cdr3_nt: TGTGCCAGCAGCTTGGATGGGACAGGGGGATACGGCTACACCTTC
v_call: TRBV5-4
clone_size: -
j_call: TRBJ1-2
cdr3_length: 15
d_call: TRBD1

cdr3_aa: CASIRADFGVHEQYF
cdr3_nt: TGTGCCAGCATCCGCGCGGACTTCGGCGTCCACGAGCAGTACTTC
v_call: TRBV5-6
clone_size: -
j_call: TRBJ2-7
cdr3_length: 15
d_call: -

cdr3_aa: CASSNRLAGGRETQYF
cdr3_nt: TGTGCCAGCAGCAATAGACTAGCGGGGGGAAGGGAGACCCAGTACTTC
v_call: TRBV5-4
clone_size: -
j_call: TRBJ2-5
cdr3_length: 16
d_call: TRBD2

cdr3_aa: CASSIGTGREGYTF
cdr3_nt: TGCGCCAGCAGCATCGGGACAGGTCGGGAGGGCTACACCTTC
v_call: TRBV5-1
clone_size: -
j_call: TRBJ1-2
cdr3_length: 14
d_call: TRBD1

cdr3_aa: CASSPLASGGATDTQYF
cdr3_nt: TGCGCCAGCAGCCCGCTGGCTAGCGGGGGGGCAACAGATACGCAGTATTTT
v_call: TRBV5-1
clone_size: -
j_call: TRBJ2-3
cdr3_length: 17
d_call: TRBD2

cdr3_aa: CASSPTVAGGAKNIQYF
cdr3_nt: TGTGCCAGCTCACCAACTGTGGCCGGAGGGGCCAAAAACATTCAGTACTTC
v_call: TRBV18
clone_size: -
j_call: TRBJ2-4
cdr3_length: 17
d_call: -

cdr3_aa: CASSLDRGPYNEQFF
cdr3_nt: TGTGCCAGCAGCTTAGACAGGGGACCCTACAATGAGCAGTTCTTC
v_call: TRBV7-9
clone_size: -
j_call: TRBJ2-1
cdr3_length: 15
d_call: TRBD1

cdr3_aa: CATRGVTDTQYF
cdr3_nt: TGTGCCACCAGAGGGGTCACAGATACGCAGTATTTT
v_call: TRBV15
clone_size: -
j_call: TRBJ2-3
cdr3_length: 12
d_call: -

cdr3_aa: CASSSPGLGRDEQFF
cdr3_nt: TGTGCCAGCAGTTCGCCGGGACTAGGCAGGGATGAGCAGTTCTTC
v_call: TRBV27
clone_size: once
j_call: TRBJ2-1
cdr3_length: 15
d_call: TRBD2

cdr3_aa: CASSRDKYNEQFF
cdr3_nt: TGTGCCAGTAGTAGGGACAAGTACAATGAGCAGTTCTTC
v_call: TRBV19
clone_size: -
j_call: TRBJ2-1
cdr3_length: 13
d_call: -

cdr3_aa: CASSVSGGSSYNEQFF
cdr3_nt: TGTGCCAGCAGCGTTAGCGGGGGGAGCTCCTACAATGAGCAGTTCTTC
v_call: TRBV11-3
clone_size: -
j_call: TRBJ2-1
cdr3_length: 16
d_call: TRBD2

cdr3_aa: CASSYGDISETQYF
cdr3_nt: TGTGCCAGCAGTTACGGGGACATTTCGGAGACCCAGTACTTC
v_call: TRBV6-5
clone_size: -
j_call: TRBJ2-5
cdr3_length: 14
d_call: -

cdr3_aa: CASSPDGQGPLAKNIQYF
cdr3_nt: TGTGCCAGCTCACCAGACGGACAGGGGCCCTTAGCCAAAAACATTCAGTACTTC
v_call: TRBV18
clone_size: -
j_call: TRBJ2-4
cdr3_length: 18
d_call: TRBD1

cdr3_aa: CASSPPSTGELFF
cdr3_nt: TGTGCCAGCTCACCACCGAGCACCGGGGAGCTGTTTTTT
v_call: TRBV18
clone_size: -
j_call: TRBJ2-2
cdr3_length: 13
d_call: -

cdr3_aa: CASSIAAGMLREQYF
cdr3_nt: TGTGCCAGTAGTATAGCGGCAGGGATGTTAAGGGAGCAGTACTTC
v_call: TRBV19
clone_size: -
j_call: TRBJ2-7
cdr3_length: 15
d_call: -

cdr3_aa: CASSLMTSSSKTQYF
cdr3_nt: TGTGCCAGCAGTCTAATGACTAGCAGCTCGAAGACCCAGTACTTC
v_call: TRBV7-2
clone_size: -
j_call: TRBJ2-5
cdr3_length: 15
d_call: TRBD2

cdr3_aa: CASSFRGEQFF
cdr3_nt: TGCGCCAGCAGCTTTCGGGGGGAGCAGTTCTTC
v_call: TRBV5-1
clone_size: -
j_call: TRBJ2-1
cdr3_length: 11
d_call: -

cdr3_aa: CASSSSAGGRGEQFF
cdr3_nt: TGTGCCAGCAGCTCCTCGGCGGGGGGTCGTGGTGAGCAGTTCTTC
v_call: TRBV7-2
clone_size: -
j_call: TRBJ2-1
cdr3_length: 15
d_call: TRBD2

cdr3_aa: CAWKRVTDQLTDTQYF
cdr3_nt: TGTGCCTGGAAGAGGGTAACCGACCAACTCACAGATACGCAGTATTTT
v_call: TRBV30
clone_size: -
j_call: TRBJ2-3
cdr3_length: 16
d_call: -

cdr3_aa: CASSRDRDGNQPQHF
cdr3_nt: TGTGCCAGCAGCCGGGACAGGGATGGCAATCAGCCCCAGCATTTT
v_call: TRBV11-3
clone_size: few
j_call: TRBJ1-5
cdr3_length: 15
d_call: TRBD1

cdr3_aa: CASTPEGNGYTF
cdr3_nt: TGTGCCAGCACCCCGGAGGGGAACGGCTACACCTTC
v_call: TRBV6-6
clone_size: -
j_call: TRBJ1-2
cdr3_length: 12
d_call: -

cdr3_aa: CASSQDQGTGGPNGYTF
cdr3_nt: TGCGCCAGCAGCCAAGATCAAGGGACAGGGGGCCCCAATGGCTACACCTTC
v_call: TRBV4-3
clone_size: once
j_call: TRBJ1-2
cdr3_length: 17
d_call: TRBD1

cdr3_aa: CASSLARGLYNEQFF
cdr3_nt: TGCGCCAGCAGCTTGGCAAGGGGCTTATACAATGAGCAGTTCTTC
v_call: TRBV5-1
clone_size: few
j_call: TRBJ2-1
cdr3_length: 15
d_call: -

cdr3_aa: CASSFYGTGVEAFF
cdr3_nt: TGCGCCAGCAGCTTCTACGGGACAGGGGTTGAAGCTTTCTTT
v_call: TRBV5-1
clone_size: -
j_call: TRBJ1-1
cdr3_length: 14
d_call: TRBD1

cdr3_aa: CASTLTPRDEQFF
cdr3_nt: TGTGCCAGCACCCTGACTCCGAGGGATGAGCAGTTCTTC
v_call: TRBV7-2
clone_size: -
j_call: TRBJ2-1
cdr3_length: 13
d_call: -

cdr3_aa: CASSLEAANAYNEQFF
cdr3_nt: TGCGCCAGCAGCTTGGAAGCAGCGAACGCCTACAATGAGCAGTTCTTC
v_call: TRBV5-1
clone_size: -
j_call: TRBJ2-1
cdr3_length: 16
d_call: -

cdr3_aa: CASSPWGGQEKLFF
cdr3_nt: TGTGCCAGCAGCCCCTGGGGGGGGCAAGAAAAACTGTTTTTT
v_call: TRBV14
clone_size: -
j_call: TRBJ1-4
cdr3_length: 14
d_call: -

cdr3_aa: CASSSEGGNTEAFF
cdr3_nt: TGTGCCAGCAGTTCTGAGGGCGGGAACACTGAAGCTTTCTTT
v_call: TRBV6-5
clone_size: -
j_call: TRBJ1-1
cdr3_length: 14
d_call: -

cdr3_aa: CASSLAHLGTEAFF
cdr3_nt: TGCGCCAGCAGCTTGGCCCACCTCGGGACTGAAGCTTTCTTT
v_call: TRBV5-1
clone_size: -
j_call: TRBJ1-1
cdr3_length: 14
d_call: -

cdr3_aa: CASSDGPLSGGAAGELFF
cdr3_nt: TGCGCCAGCTCCGATGGTCCCCTTAGCGGGGGGGCGGCCGGGGAGCTGTTTTTT
v_call: TRBV5-1
clone_size: -
j_call: TRBJ2-2
cdr3_length: 18
d_call: TRBD2

cdr3_aa: CASSYRGQDYTF
cdr3_nt: TGTGCCAGCAGTTACAGGGGACAGGACTACACCTTC
v_call: TRBV6-5
clone_size: -
j_call: TRBJ1-2
cdr3_length: 12
d_call: TRBD1